The clone carrying this T cell receptor (beta chain) was observed many times. No antigen is known for it. The data are from a study of T cell repertoires in cytomegalovirus infection. Study background: CMV epitopes used comprised recently identified HLA-C-restricted ones and well-studied HLA-B-restricted ones. Indicated by public TCR beta signatures were CMV infection and matching HLA type. Overall study results and limits: CMV-specific HLA-C-restricted TCR beta clonotypes dominated the ex vivo response. Identification of carriers of CMV plus the relevant HLA was achieved through cumulative public TCR beta family frequency.

This CDR3 is 15 amino acids long. The ends lost 5 bases at V and 6 bases at J; junction bases unmatched: 7. Germline V gene sequence: CDR1 MNHNS, CDR2 SASEGT. TCRdb recomputed calls from the reads with MiXCR, one row per CDR3 protein. Of about 700,000 distinct CDR3 sequences listed, 33% were seen once; the top ten hold roughly 20%. The source is a human donor in good health (CMV status not recorded). Some clones in this sample may be carry-over from other donors' samples. The chain uses TRBV6-1 and TRBJ2-3; 11 bases match TRBD1. The sample here was cultured PBMCs, taken from culture after CMV antigen stimulation. The CDR3 sequence is CASSSDRGRVDTQYF. As DNA, the CDR3 is TGTGCCAGCAGTTCGGACAGGGGGCGTGTGGATACGCAGTATTTT.